A single sample is the source of the 8 T cell receptor beta chains below, sequenced in a study of graft-versus-host responses after intestinal transplantation. Graft material was processed, releasing intraepithelial and lamina propria lymphocytes. Assay used: immunoSEQ multiplex PCR; TCRdb lists only in-frame clones, some missing. The repertoire holds tens of thousands of clones, around 90% seen once, with roughly 1.7% in the top ten. The sequenced sample was ileum tissue, obtained 350 to 400 days after transplant. Receptor source: a human patient who received an intestinal transplant, so some T cells may come from the graft donor.

This clone was observed a single time. The chain joins TRBV18 to TRBJ2-2, with a weak D call TRBD1 (6 bases). Germline V gene sequence: CDR1 KGHSH, CDR2 LQKENI. Trimming pared 4 bases from V and 0 bases from J, leaving 6 bases between. This CDR3 has 14 residues. CDR3 protein: CASSQGANTGELFF. CDR3 coding DNA: TGTGCCAGCTCACAGGGGGCGAACACCGGGGAGCTGTTTTTT.

This chain links TRBV9 with TRBJ2-3; no definite D call. From germline, CDR1 is SGDLS and CDR2 YYNGEE. The length of the CDR3 is 13 residues. V shed 4 bases and J shed 5 bases, with 11 bases lying between them. The CDR3, as DNA: TGTGCCAGCAGCCCACTCGTAGGAGATACGCAGTATTTT. Encoded protein: CASSPLVGDTQYF.

V is TRBV4-1 and J is TRBJ1-2, with D unresolved. The CDR3 sequence is 15 residues long. The germline V gene encodes CDR1 MGHRA and CDR2 YSYEKL. V lost 0 bases and J 3 bases, leaving 11 bases between the germline ends. CDR3 residues: CASSQDMGMHYGYTF. The CDR3 DNA sequence: TGCGCCAGCAGCCAAGATATGGGGATGCACTATGGCTACACCTTC.

This clone has only a few counts. The chain has TRBV28 and TRBJ2-1; 8 bases agree with TRBD1. V lost 5 bases to trimming and J lost 5 bases; unmatched junction nucleotides: 11. Germline CDR1 MDHEN, CDR2 SYDVKM. This CDR3 contains 16 residues. Here the CDR3 DNA reads TGTGCCAGCAGTGGACAGGGATACGGGGCGGACAATGAGCAGTTCTTC. Residues: CASSGQGYGADNEQFF.

This sequence joins TRBV5-1 and TRBJ2-7; D possibly corresponds to TRBD1 (5 bases). Trimming took off 0 bases at V and 3 bases at J, with 22 bases between the two ends. This CDR3 contains 18 residues. Germline V lookup: CDR1 SGHRS, CDR2 YFSETQ. CDR3 sequence (DNA): TGCGCCAGCAGCTTGGTTGGCCAAAGGGGCAGCGACTTCTACGAGCAGTACTTC. Protein sequence: CASSLVGQRGSDFYEQYF.

The chain uses TRBV28 and TRBJ2-7; D might be TRBD1 (5 bases). This CDR3 comprises 13 residues. Per the germline V gene, CDR1 is MDHEN and CDR2 is SYDVKM. Deletions cut 6 bases from V and 3 bases from J, with 12 bases between. The CDR3 protein is CASRITGYYEQYF. DNA of the CDR3: TGTGCCAGCAGGATAACAGGCTACTACGAGCAGTACTTC.

The chain combines TRBV6-5 with TRBJ2-7, with D possibly TRBD2 on 6 matching bases. The germline V gene has CDR1 MNHEY and CDR2 SVGAGI. The CDR3 runs to 13 residues. V was clipped by 6 bases and J by 3 bases, with 12 bases between them. The CDR3 loop reads CASRRDLFYEQYF. In nucleotides, the CDR3 is TGTGCCAGCAGACGGGACTTATTCTACGAGCAGTACTTC.

This chain uses TRBV27 with TRBJ2-7; 9 bases agree with TRBD1. This CDR3 region has 15 residues. Germline-derived CDR1 and CDR2 are MNHEY and SMNVEV (reference sequence). J was trimmed by 7 bases and V by 3 bases; bases with no gene match: 10. This CDR3 reads CASSFGTGRSWEQYF. DNA for the CDR3: TGTGCCAGCAGTTTCGGGACAGGGAGGTCATGGGAGCAGTACTTC.